Presented here are 25 T cell receptor beta chains from one specimen sequenced in a study of CD8+ T cells in alopecia areata. Extracted RNA was reverse transcribed into cDNA, the sequencing template. Using immunoSEQ multiplex PCR, the repertoire was profiled, and TCRdb retains in-frame clones only, with some absent. The sample includes about 180,000 clones, roughly 63% of them seen just once. Sequencing was performed on CD4+ T cells sorted from blood, taken at week 0. These receptors all stem from a human donor with alopecia areata.

This sequence joins TRBV5-6 and TRBJ2-5; 7 positions agree with TRBD2. The CDR3 spans 17 residues. Trimming cost V 3 bases and J 1 base; bases outside gene matches: 12. Per germline, CDR1 SGHDT and CDR2 YYEEEE. In DNA form, the CDR3 reads TGTGCCAGCAGCTCACCGCGTCAGGGAGGGGTCCAAGAGACCCAGTACTTC. Translating gives CASSSPRQGGVQETQYF.

About this clone: Within the sample, other DNA sequences also encode this same CDR3. The V and J genes are TRBV29-1 and TRBJ1-1; no clear D gene. Germline V lookup: CDR1 SQVTM, CDR2 ANQGSEA. CDR3 size: 13 residues. The ends were cut back, 2 bases at V and 0 bases at J, with 7 bases in the middle. The CDR3 region is CSVEPRMNTEAFF. CDR3 bases: TGCAGCGTTGAACCCCGCATGAACACTGAAGCTTTCTTT.

The chain carries TRBV9 and TRBJ2-1; 11 bases align to TRBD2. V lost 4 bases, J lost 1 base, and 4 bases stayed unmatched. Germline CDR1 reads SGDLS; CDR2 reads YYNGEE. There are 16 residues in the CDR3. CDR3 in DNA: TGTGCCAGCAGCCAAGGACTAGCGGGTTCCTACAATGAGCAGTTCTTC. Translation: CASSQGLAGSYNEQFF.

The chain couples TRBV29-1 to TRBJ1-1; D uncertain. This CDR3 region has 12 residues. Per germline, CDR1 SQVTM and CDR2 ANQGSEA. Trimming removed 3 bases from V and 0 bases from J, with 5 bases in between. The CDR3 spells CSVDYMNTEAFF. The CDR3, as DNA: TGCAGCGTTGACTACATGAACACTGAAGCTTTCTTT.

The V gene is TRBV5-1, the J gene TRBJ2-3, with 10 bases fitting TRBD2. The germline V gene has CDR1 SGHRS and CDR2 YFSETQ. CDR3 length: 16 amino acids. V lost 4 bases and J lost 3; bases outside the gene matches: 8. This chain's CDR3 is CASSRSSGLATDTQYF. The CDR3 nucleotides are TGCGCCAGCAGCCGTTCTTCGGGACTAGCGACAGATACGCAGTATTTT.

The chain joins TRBV7-3 to TRBJ2-2, with a possible D match to TRBD2 (6 bases). V was clipped by 5 bases and J by 6 bases, with 16 bases between them. The CDR3 runs to 15 residues. From germline, CDR1 is SGHTA and CDR2 FQGTGA. CDR3 coding DNA: TGTGCCAGCAGCCCGTCTCCGGGGGACTCCGGGGAGCTGTTTTTT. Translation gives CASSPSPGDSGELFF.

This clone was seen a handful of times. V and J are TRBV29-1 and TRBJ2-3, with D uncertain. V lost 1 base and J lost 0, with 8 bases in between. CDR3 size: 14 residues. Per the germline V gene, CDR1 is SQVTM and CDR2 is ANQGSEA. The CDR3 is CSVEGPDSTDTQYF. CDR3 in DNA: TGCAGCGTTGAAGGACCCGATAGCACAGATACGCAGTATTTT.

The chain is built from TRBV7-9 and TRBJ2-1; D is unclear. CDR3 length: 14 amino acids. V lost 5 bases and J lost 9, with 17 bases in between. Germline V gene lookup returns CDR1 SEHNR and CDR2 FQNEAQ (reference sequence). The CDR3 sequence is CASSLNTVGGEQFF. For the CDR3, the DNA is TGTGCCAGCAGCCTAAATACAGTGGGCGGTGAGCAGTTCTTC. The full variable domain, in which reference TRBV7-9 and TRBJ2-1 provide the parts outside the CDR3, is DTGVSQNPRHKITKRGQNVTFRCDPISEHNRLYWYRQTLGQGPEFLTYFQNEAQLEKSRLLSDRFSAERPKGSFSTLEIQRTEQGDSAMYLCASSLNTVGGEQFFGPGTRLTVL.

The J gene is TRBJ2-7, the V gene TRBV30, with 9 bases fitting TRBD1. The V gene's germline CDR1 is GTSNPN and CDR2 SVGIG (reference sequence). V was clipped by 7 bases and J by 4 bases; unmatched bases: 5. The CDR3 has 12 amino acids. The CDR3 DNA follows: TGTGCCTCGACAGGGGGGGGTTACGAGCAGTACTTC. As protein: CASTGGGYEQYF.

In this sample, this clone turned up a few times. The chain is built from TRBV4-3 and TRBJ2-5; tentatively, D is TRBD2 (6 bases). Germline V lookup: CDR1 LGHNA, CDR2 YSLEER. This CDR3 comprises 15 residues. Trimming removed 3 bases at V and 5 bases at J, with 16 bases between. The CDR3 here is CASSQQRGRGETQYF. For the CDR3, the DNA is TGCGCCAGCAGCCAGCAACGGGGCCGGGGGGAGACCCAGTACTTC.

This sequence joins TRBV18 and TRBJ2-3, with 7 nucleotides matching TRBD1. This CDR3 is 14 amino acids long. J lost 4 bases, V lost 6 bases, and 7 bases had no gene match. Germline V gene data show CDR1 as KGHSH and CDR2 as LQKENI. The CDR3 loop is CASSPTGSADTQYF. CDR3 DNA sequence: TGTGCCAGCTCGCCGACAGGGAGCGCAGATACGCAGTATTTT.

CDR3 DNA: TGCGCCAGCAGCCAGTCGTTCCAGAATGAGCAGTTCTTC. Translating gives CASSQSFQNEQFF. The rearrangement links TRBV4-1 to TRBJ2-1, with unresolved D. The CDR3 length is 13 residues. The V gene's germline CDR1 is MGHRA and CDR2 YSYEKL. V gave up 3 bases and J gave up 7 bases, with 10 bases separating them.

The gene calls are TRBV10-3 and TRBJ2-3, with 7 bases identical to TRBD2. The V gene's germline CDR1 is ENHRY and CDR2 SYGVKD. The CDR3 is 16 residues long. The V and J ends lost 2 bases and 2 bases, in that order; junction bases with no gene match: 7. CDR3 in amino acids: CAISELWEGNTDTQYF. The CDR3 nucleotides are TGTGCCATCAGTGAGCTCTGGGAGGGAAACACAGATACGCAGTATTTT.

This clone came up a few times. This chain links TRBV29-1 with TRBJ2-3, with a tentative D call TRBD2 (6 bases). The CDR3 runs 14 residues. Germline V gene lookup returns CDR1 SQVTM and CDR2 ANQGSEA. The germline V and J ends were trimmed by 3 bases and 4 bases, with 14 bases remaining between them. CDR3 nucleotide sequence: TGCAGCGTTGACTTAGGACTATCATCAGATACGCAGTATTTT. It codes for CSVDLGLSSDTQYF.

J is TRBJ2-7 and V is TRBV9; D unresolved. This CDR3 contains 15 residues. Germline V gene data show CDR1 as SGDLS and CDR2 as YYNGEE. Deletions cut 0 bases from V and 3 bases from J, with 13 bases between. The CDR3 is CASSVGPDPLYEQYF. The DNA of the CDR3 is TGTGCCAGCAGCGTAGGACCCGACCCACTCTACGAGCAGTACTTC. The variable domain in full, with the rest retrieved from reference TRBV9 and TRBJ2-7, is DSGVTQTPKHLITATGQRVTLRCSPRSGDLSVYWYQQSLDQGLQFLIQYYNGEERAKGNILERFSAQQFPDLHSELNLSSLELGDSALYFCASSVGPDPLYEQYFGPGTRLTVT.

This chain uses TRBV4-1 with TRBJ1-5; D gene ambiguous. V lost 0 bases and J 6 bases, leaving 6 bases between the germline ends. The germline CDR1 and CDR2 sequences are MGHRA and YSYEKL. This CDR3 is built from 13 residues. The CDR3 DNA follows: TGCGCCAGCAGCCAAGAGGAGTTTCAGCCCCAGCATTTT. Protein: CASSQEEFQPQHF.

The genes are TRBV4-3 and TRBJ1-1; perhaps TRBD1 as D (5 bases). There are 14 residues in the CDR3. V was trimmed by 4 bases and J by 3 bases, leaving 12 bases between them. Looked up from germline, CDR1 is LGHNA and CDR2 is YSLEER. The CDR3 DNA is TGCGCCAGCAGCCGAAGGGGATTTCACACTGAAGCTTTCTTT. Amino acids: CASSRRGFHTEAFF.

The chain combines TRBV30 with TRBJ1-6; D perhaps matches TRBD1 (5 bases). Germline values: CDR1 GTSNPN, CDR2 SVGIG (reference sequence). The CDR3 consists of 14 residues. Trimming removed 2 bases from V and 8 bases from J, with 13 bases in between. The CDR3 DNA reads as TGTGCCTGGAGTATTTCGGGGCGGGATTCACCCCTCCACTTT. This translates into CAWSISGRDSPLHF.

The chain joins TRBV30 to TRBJ2-7; 7 nucleotides align to TRBD2. CDR1 GTSNPN and CDR2 SVGIG come from the germline V gene (reference sequence). Unmatched junction bases numbered 5, after V lost 4 bases and J lost 2 bases. The CDR3 has 13 amino acids. The DNA for the CDR3 is TGTGCCTGGATGCCTAGCGGAACCTACGAGCAGTACTTC. Encoded protein: CAWMPSGTYEQYF.

V and J are TRBV30 and TRBJ1-2; no firm D call. Germline CDR1 GTSNPN, CDR2 SVGIG (reference sequence). This CDR3 region has 12 residues. With 3 bases removed from V and 2 bases from J, the gap between germline ends came to 7 bases. CDR3 nucleotides: TGTGCCTGGAGCTCAGCGAACTATGGCTACACCTTC. This gives the protein CAWSSANYGYTF.

This chain joins TRBV4-2 and TRBJ1-1; D uncertain. Trimming stripped 3 bases from V and 8 bases from J, with 10 bases between. This CDR3 spans 12 amino acids. CDR1 and CDR2 from the germline V gene are LGHNA and YNFKEQ. CDR3 sequence (DNA): TGTGCCAGCAGCCAGGCGGACGCCGAAGCTTTCTTT. It translates to CASSQADAEAFF.

The chain has TRBV5-4 and TRBJ1-2; D is undetermined. The CDR3 loop spans 15 amino acids. Trimming cost V 0 bases and J 3 bases, with 12 bases left between them. Germline CDR1 reads SGHNT; CDR2 reads YYREEE (reference sequence). Written as DNA, the CDR3 is TGTGCCAGCAGCTTGGATCAGCCAATCCACTATGGCTACACCTTC. Translation gives CASSLDQPIHYGYTF.

The genes are TRBV4-2 and TRBJ1-2, with 9 bases that match TRBD1. V shed 0 bases, J shed 5 bases, and the junction held 4 bases outside the gene matches. CDR1 LGHNA and CDR2 YNFKEQ come from the germline V gene. The length of the CDR3 is 15 residues. CDR3 nucleotides: TGTGCCAGCAGCCAAGAACAGGGGGCCTTATATGGCTACACCTTC. Amino acid sequence: CASSQEQGALYGYTF.

The gene calls are TRBV5-6 and TRBJ2-7; D gene unclear. Germline V gene lookup returns CDR1 SGHDT and CDR2 YYEEEE. V lost 1 base to trimming and J lost 0 bases, with 5 bases between them. This CDR3 spans 13 amino acids. The CDR3 sequence: CASSLWTSYEQYF. CDR3 nucleotide sequence: TGTGCCAGCAGCTTGTGGACCTCCTACGAGCAGTACTTC.

This clone was counted a few times. V and J are TRBV5-1 and TRBJ1-5, with 10 bases lining up with TRBD1. CDR1 is SGHRS, CDR2 YFSETQ, per germline. The CDR3 loop spans 15 amino acids. V gave up 4 bases and J gave up 2 bases; unmatched junction bases: 3. For the CDR3, the DNA is TGCGCCAGCAGCCCCGGGACAGGGGGCAATCAGCCCCAGCATTTT. This codes for CASSPGTGGNQPQHF.